Below are 2 T cell receptor beta chains sequenced from a single sample in a study of blood T cell repertoires in COVID-19. The data were produced by immunoSEQ multiplex PCR, yet TCRdb's version contains in-frame clones alone and is incomplete. This sample has about 74,000 clones, with around 75% found just once. The sample comprised peripheral blood. These receptors came from a man between 65 and 85 years old with acute or convalescent COVID-19.

The chain carries TRBV2 and TRBJ1-1, with TRBD1 identical over 9 bases. Germline V gives CDR1 SNHLY, CDR2 FYNNEI. The CDR3 length is 14 residues. The J segment lost 0 bases and the V segment lost 8 bases, leaving 4 bases of the junction unmatched. The CDR3 region is CASGTGWVNTEAFF. The DNA of the CDR3 is TGTGCCAGCGGGACAGGGTGGGTGAACACTGAAGCTTTCTTT.

This clone appeared a few times. V and J are TRBV11-3 and TRBJ1-1; D may be TRBD1 (5 bases). Germline values: CDR1 SGHNT, CDR2 YENEEA. The CDR3 runs to 13 residues. The ends were cut back, 5 bases at V and 11 bases at J, with 18 bases in the middle. CDR3 sequence reads: CASSAGGERWAFF. The CDR3 nucleotides are TGTGCCAGCAGCGCGGGGGGGGAGAGGTGGGCTTTCTTT.